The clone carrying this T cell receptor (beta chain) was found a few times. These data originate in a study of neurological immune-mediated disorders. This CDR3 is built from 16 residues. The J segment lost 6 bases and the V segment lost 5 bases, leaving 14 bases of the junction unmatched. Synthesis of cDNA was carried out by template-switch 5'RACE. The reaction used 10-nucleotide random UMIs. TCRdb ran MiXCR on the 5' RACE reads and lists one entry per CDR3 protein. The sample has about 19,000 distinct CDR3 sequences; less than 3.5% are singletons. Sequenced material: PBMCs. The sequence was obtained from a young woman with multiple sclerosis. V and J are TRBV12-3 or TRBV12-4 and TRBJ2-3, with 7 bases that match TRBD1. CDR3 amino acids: CASSTRDSRVMDTQYF. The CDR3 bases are TGTGCCAGCAGTACCCGGGACAGTCGGGTGATGGATACGCAGTATTTT.